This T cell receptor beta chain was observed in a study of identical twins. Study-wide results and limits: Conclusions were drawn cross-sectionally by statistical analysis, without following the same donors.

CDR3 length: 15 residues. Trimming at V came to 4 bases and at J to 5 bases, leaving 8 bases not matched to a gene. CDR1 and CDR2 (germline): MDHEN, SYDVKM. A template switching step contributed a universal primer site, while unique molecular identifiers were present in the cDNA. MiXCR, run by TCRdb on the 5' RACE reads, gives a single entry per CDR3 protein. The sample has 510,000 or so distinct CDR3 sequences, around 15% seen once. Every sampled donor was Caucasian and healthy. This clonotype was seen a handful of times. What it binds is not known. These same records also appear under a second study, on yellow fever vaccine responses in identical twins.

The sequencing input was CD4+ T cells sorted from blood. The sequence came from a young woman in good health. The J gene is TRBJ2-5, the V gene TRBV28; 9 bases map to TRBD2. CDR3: CASSSAGGPMETQYF. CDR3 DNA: TGTGCCAGCAGTTCGGCGGGGGGGCCTATGGAGACCCAGTACTTC.